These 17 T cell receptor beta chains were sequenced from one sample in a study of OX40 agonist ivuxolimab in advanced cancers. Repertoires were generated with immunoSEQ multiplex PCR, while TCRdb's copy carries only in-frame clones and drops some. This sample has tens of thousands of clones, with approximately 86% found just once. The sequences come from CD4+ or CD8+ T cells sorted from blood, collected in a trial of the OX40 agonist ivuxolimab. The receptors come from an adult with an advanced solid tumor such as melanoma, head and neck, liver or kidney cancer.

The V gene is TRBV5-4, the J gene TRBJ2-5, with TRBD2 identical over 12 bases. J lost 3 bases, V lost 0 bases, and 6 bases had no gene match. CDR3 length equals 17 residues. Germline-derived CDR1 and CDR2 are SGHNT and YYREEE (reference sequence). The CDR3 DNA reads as TGTGCCAGCAGCTTGGATTGGACTAGCGGGGTGGAAGAGACCCAGTACTTC. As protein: CASSLDWTSGVEETQYF.

The DNA for the CDR3 is TGTGCCAGCAGGCAAACGGAGACCCAGTACTTC. This encodes CASRQTETQYF. This chain joins TRBV6-1 and TRBJ2-5; no clear D. Germline V gene data show CDR1 as MNHNS and CDR2 as SASEGT. The germline V and J ends were trimmed by 6 bases and 5 bases, with 7 bases remaining between them. The CDR3 is 11 residues long.

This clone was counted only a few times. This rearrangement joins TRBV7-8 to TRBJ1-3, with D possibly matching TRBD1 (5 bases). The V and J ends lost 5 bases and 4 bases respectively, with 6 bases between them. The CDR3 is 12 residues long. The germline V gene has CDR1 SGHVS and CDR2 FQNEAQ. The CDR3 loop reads CASSPGGNTIYF. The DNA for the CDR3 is TGTGCCAGCAGCCCAGGGGGAAACACCATATATTTT.

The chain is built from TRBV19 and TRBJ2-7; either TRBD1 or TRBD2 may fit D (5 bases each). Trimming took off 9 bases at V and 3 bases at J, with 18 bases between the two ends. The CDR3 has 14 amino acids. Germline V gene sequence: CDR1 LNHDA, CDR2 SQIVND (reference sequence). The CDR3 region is CASREGVGLYEQYF. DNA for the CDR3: TGTGCCAGCCGAGAAGGGGTTGGACTCTACGAGCAGTACTTC. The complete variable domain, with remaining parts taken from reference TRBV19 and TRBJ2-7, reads DGGITQSPKYLFRKEGQNVTLSCEQNLNHDAMYWYRQDPGQGLRLIYYSQIVNDFQKGDIAEGYSVSREKKESFPLTVTSAQKNPTAFYLCASREGVGLYEQYFGPGTRLTVT.

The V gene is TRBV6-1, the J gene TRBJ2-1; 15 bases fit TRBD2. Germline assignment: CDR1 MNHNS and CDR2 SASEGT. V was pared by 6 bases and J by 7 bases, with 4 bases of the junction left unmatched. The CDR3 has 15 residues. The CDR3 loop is CASRPGLAGGNEQFF. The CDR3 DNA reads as TGTGCCAGCAGACCAGGACTAGCGGGGGGGAATGAGCAGTTCTTC.

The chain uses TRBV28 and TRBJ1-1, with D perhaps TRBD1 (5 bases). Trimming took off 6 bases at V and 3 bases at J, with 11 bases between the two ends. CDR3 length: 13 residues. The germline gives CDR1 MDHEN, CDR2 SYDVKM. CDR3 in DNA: TGTGCCAGCAGCGGGGCGTGGGACACTGAAGCTTTCTTT. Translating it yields CASSGAWDTEAFF.

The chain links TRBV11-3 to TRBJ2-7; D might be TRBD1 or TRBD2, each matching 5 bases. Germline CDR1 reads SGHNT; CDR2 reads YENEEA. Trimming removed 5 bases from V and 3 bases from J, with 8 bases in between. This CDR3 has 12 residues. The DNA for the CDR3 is TGTGCCAGCAGCCGTGGGGGCTACGAGCAGTACTTC. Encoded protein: CASSRGGYEQYF. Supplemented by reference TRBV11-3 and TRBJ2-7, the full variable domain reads EAGVVQSPRYKIIEKKQPVAFWCNPISGHNTLYWYLQNLGQGPELLIRYENEEAVDDSQLPKDRFSAERLKGVDSTLKIQPAELGDSAVYLCASSRGGYEQYFGPGTRLTVT.

CDR3 residues: CASSFIAGGPGTGELFF. The CDR3 DNA sequence: TGTGCCAGTAGCTTTATAGCGGGAGGGCCGGGAACCGGGGAGCTGTTTTTT. The V gene is TRBV19, the J gene TRBJ2-2; 11 nucleotides line up with TRBD2. From germline, CDR1 is LNHDA and CDR2 SQIVND (reference sequence). The CDR3 extends over 17 amino acids. After removal of 6 bases from V and 5 bases from J, the junction contained 11 bases not matched to a gene.

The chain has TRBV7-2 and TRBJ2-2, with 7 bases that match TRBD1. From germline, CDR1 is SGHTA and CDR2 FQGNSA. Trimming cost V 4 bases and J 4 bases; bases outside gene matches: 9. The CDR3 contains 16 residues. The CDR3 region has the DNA TGTGCCAGCAGCTCTTCCCCGACAGGGATCACCGGGGAGCTGTTTTTT. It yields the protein CASSSSPTGITGELFF.

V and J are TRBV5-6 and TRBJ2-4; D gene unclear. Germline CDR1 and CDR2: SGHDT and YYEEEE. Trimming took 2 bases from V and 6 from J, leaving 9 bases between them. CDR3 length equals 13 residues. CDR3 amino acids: CASSFGGGNIQYF. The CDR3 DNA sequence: TGTGCCAGCAGCTTCGGTGGCGGAAACATTCAGTACTTC.

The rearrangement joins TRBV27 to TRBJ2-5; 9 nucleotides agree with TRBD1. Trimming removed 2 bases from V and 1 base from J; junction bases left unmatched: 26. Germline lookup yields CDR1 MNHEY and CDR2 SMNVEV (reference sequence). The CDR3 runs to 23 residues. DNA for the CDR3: TGTGCCAGCAGTTTAAGAGGAGTGGCGGGACAGGGATTAATTTCTACGTCCCAAGAGACCCAGTACTTC. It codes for CASSLRGVAGQGLISTSQETQYF.

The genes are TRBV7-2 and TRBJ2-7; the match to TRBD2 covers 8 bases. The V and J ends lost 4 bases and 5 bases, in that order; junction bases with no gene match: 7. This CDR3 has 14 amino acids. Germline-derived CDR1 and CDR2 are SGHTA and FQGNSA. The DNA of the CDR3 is TGTGCCAGCAGCTCGATAGCGGGGACCCACGAGCAGTACTTC. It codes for CASSSIAGTHEQYF.

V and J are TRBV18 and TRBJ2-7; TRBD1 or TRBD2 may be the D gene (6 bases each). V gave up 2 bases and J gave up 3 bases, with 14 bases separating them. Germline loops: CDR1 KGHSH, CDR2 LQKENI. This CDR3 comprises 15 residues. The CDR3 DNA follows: TGTGCCAGCTCACCAAGGGGGGTAATGAGCTACGAGCAGTACTTC. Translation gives CASSPRGVMSYEQYF.

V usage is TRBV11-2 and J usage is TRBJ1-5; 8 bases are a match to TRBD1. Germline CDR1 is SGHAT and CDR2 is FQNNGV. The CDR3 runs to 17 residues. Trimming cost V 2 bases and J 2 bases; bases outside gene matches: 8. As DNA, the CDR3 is TGTGCCAGCAGCTTAAAGGGTAAGGACAGGGGCAATCAGCCCCAGCATTTT. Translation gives CASSLKGKDRGNQPQHF.

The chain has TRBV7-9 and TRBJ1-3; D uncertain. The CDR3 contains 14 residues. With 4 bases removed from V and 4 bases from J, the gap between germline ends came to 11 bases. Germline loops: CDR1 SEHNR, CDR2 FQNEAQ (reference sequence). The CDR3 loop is CASSSRTRGNTIYF. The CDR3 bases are TGTGCCAGCAGCTCCAGGACCCGGGGAAACACCATATATTTT.

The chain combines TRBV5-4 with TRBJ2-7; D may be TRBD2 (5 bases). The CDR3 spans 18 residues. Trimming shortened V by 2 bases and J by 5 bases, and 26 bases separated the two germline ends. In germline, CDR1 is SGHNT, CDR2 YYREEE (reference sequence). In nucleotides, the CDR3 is TGTGCCAGCAGCTTCCTCTCCTTGGGGAGAGGCTTTTTGGACGAGCAGTACTTC. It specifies CASSFLSLGRGFLDEQYF.

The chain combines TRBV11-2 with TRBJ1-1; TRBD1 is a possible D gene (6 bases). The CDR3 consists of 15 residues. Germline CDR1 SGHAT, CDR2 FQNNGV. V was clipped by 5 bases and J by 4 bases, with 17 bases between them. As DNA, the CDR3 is TGTGCCAGCAGCCGGGACATTTGGCGGGGCACTGAAGCTTTCTTT. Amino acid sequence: CASSRDIWRGTEAFF.